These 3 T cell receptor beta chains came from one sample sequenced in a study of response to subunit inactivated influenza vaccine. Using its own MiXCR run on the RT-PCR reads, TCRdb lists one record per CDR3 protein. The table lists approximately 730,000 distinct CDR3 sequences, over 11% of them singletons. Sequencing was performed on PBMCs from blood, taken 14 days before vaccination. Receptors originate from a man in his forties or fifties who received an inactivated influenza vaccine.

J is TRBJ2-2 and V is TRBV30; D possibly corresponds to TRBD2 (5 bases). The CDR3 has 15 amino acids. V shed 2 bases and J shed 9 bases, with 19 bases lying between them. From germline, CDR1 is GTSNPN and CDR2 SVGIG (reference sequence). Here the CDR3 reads CAWSTWEKRARELFF. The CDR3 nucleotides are TGTGCCTGGAGTACTTGGGAGAAAAGGGCCAGGGAGCTGTTTTTT.

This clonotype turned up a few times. CDR3 in amino acids: CASSLWGDEKLFF. Here the CDR3 DNA reads TGTGCCAGCAGTTTGTGGGGGGACGAAAAACTGTTTTTT. The genes are TRBV6-2 or TRBV6-3 and TRBJ1-4, with D possibly matching TRBD1 (5 bases). Trimming stripped 4 bases from V and 8 bases from J, with 11 bases between. The CDR3 extends over 13 amino acids. Looked up from germline, CDR1 is MNHEY and CDR2 is SVGEGT.

The CDR3 DNA sequence: TGCGCCAGCAGCCAAGAGGCCGCAGATATGAACACTGAAGCTTTCTTT. It yields the protein CASSQEAADMNTEAFF. The gene calls are TRBV4-3 and TRBJ1-1; D remains ambiguous. Germline loops: CDR1 LGHNA, CDR2 YSLEER. CDR3 length: 16 residues. Trimming shortened V by 0 bases and J by 0 bases, and 11 bases separated the two germline ends.